The 16 T cell receptor beta chains given below trace back to one sample, sequenced in a study of T-cell memory formation after mild COVID-19. Each CDR3 protein gets one entry after TCRdb re-called the 5' RACE reads with MiXCR. In the table there are 300,000 or so distinct CDR3 sequences, 15% to 20% of which are singletons. Source material: PBMCs or a T cell subset sorted from them (not recorded which). These receptors all come from a man in his late teens or twenties who had mild COVID-19 (a few samples of this study predate the infection). Cell type and time point are not known.

DNA of the CDR3: TGTGCCAGCAGCGTCGGGACCGCGAGCACAGATACGCAGTATTTT. It yields the protein CASSVGTASTDTQYF. The gene calls are TRBV9 and TRBJ2-3; D could derive from TRBD1 or TRBD2 (5 bases each). CDR1 is SGDLS, CDR2 YYNGEE, per germline. The CDR3 contains 15 residues. V dropped 2 bases and J dropped 0 bases, with 10 bases sitting between them.

This clonotype was counted a few times. This rearrangement joins TRBV4-2 to TRBJ1-2; D not certain. This CDR3 comprises 13 residues. The germline CDR1 and CDR2 sequences are LGHNA and YNFKEQ. Trimming pared 3 bases from V and 6 bases from J, leaving 11 bases between. The CDR3 nucleotides read TGTGCCAGCAGCCAGTCCAAAATCCATGGCTACACCTTC. Its translation: CASSQSKIHGYTF.

This clonotype has just a few counts. This chain uses TRBV4-3 with TRBJ1-6; 7 positions agree with TRBD1. Germline V gene lookup returns CDR1 LGHNA and CDR2 YSLEER. The CDR3 has 19 amino acids. V dropped 0 bases and J dropped 11; count of bases not matched to a gene: 19. This CDR3 is CASSQEVAEGAAVLTPLHF. DNA for the CDR3: TGCGCCAGCAGCCAAGAGGTTGCGGAGGGGGCGGCCGTATTGACACCCCTCCACTTT.

This rearrangement joins TRBV7-2 to TRBJ1-5, with D hard to call. The CDR3 consists of 14 residues. V gave up 5 bases and J gave up 0 bases, with 8 bases separating them. Germline V gene data show CDR1 as SGHTA and CDR2 as FQGNSA. CDR3 nucleotide sequence: TGTGCCAGCAGCGTAAGGTTTAGCAATCAGCCCCAGCATTTT. Protein sequence: CASSVRFSNQPQHF.

This clonotype was seen a handful of times. V and J are TRBV6-2 or TRBV6-3 and TRBJ2-7; no definite D call. V lost 5 bases and J lost 0, with 11 bases in between. The CDR3 is 14 residues long. The germline CDR1 and CDR2 sequences are MNHEY and SVGEGT. The CDR3: CASSRRYSSYEQYV. In nucleotides, the CDR3 is TGTGCCAGCAGTCGCCGTTATAGCTCCTACGAGCAGTACGTC.

This chain connects TRBV27 to TRBJ1-4; possibly TRBD1 for D (5 bases). The ends were cut back, 5 bases at V and 13 bases at J, with 17 bases in the middle. The CDR3 is 13 residues long. Germline V gene lookup returns CDR1 MNHEY and CDR2 SMNVEV (reference sequence). CDR3 loop: CASSAGLPGLLFF. The CDR3 bases are TGTGCCAGCAGTGCGGGACTGCCCGGGCTACTGTTTTTT.

This clonotype has ten or more counts. The chain has TRBV21-1 and TRBJ2-7. TRBV21-1 has pseudogene status. The CDR3 length is 15 residues. This CDR3 is CASSKVRGRTYEQYV. As DNA, the CDR3 is TGTGCCAGCAGCAAAGTTCGAGGACGGACGTACGAGCAGTACGTC.

At least ten counts were recorded for this clonotype. The chain links TRBV4-1 to TRBJ2-7; D possibly matches TRBD1 or TRBD2 (6 bases each). The V end lost 1 base, the J end lost 4 bases, and 8 bases lay between the germline ends. Germline-derived CDR1 and CDR2 are MGHRA and YSYEKL. CDR3 length: 13 residues. CDR3: CASSQVGGYEQYF. In DNA, the CDR3 is TGCGCCAGCAGCCAAGTAGGGGGGTACGAGCAGTACTTC.

CDR3 DNA: TGTGCCAGCAGACCCGCCGGGACAGGGGCTCAGTTCTTC. It translates to CASRPAGTGAQFF. The genes are TRBV27 and TRBJ2-1, with TRBD1 matching 10 bases. Germline-derived CDR1 and CDR2 are MNHEY and SMNVEV (reference sequence). The CDR3 covers 13 residues. After removal of 6 bases from V and 13 bases from J, the junction contained 9 bases not matched to a gene.

This sequence joins TRBV5-5 and TRBJ1-2, with TRBD1 as a possible D gene (5 bases). The CDR3 spans 15 residues. The germline V gene has CDR1 SGHKS and CDR2 YYEKEE (reference sequence). The germline V and J ends were trimmed by 4 bases and 8 bases, with 21 bases remaining between them. In DNA form, the CDR3 reads TGTGCCAGCAGCCATTTCAGGGCCCCGGAATCCGGCTACACCTTC. Translating gives CASSHFRAPESGYTF.

This clonotype has just a few counts. This sequence joins TRBV25-1 and TRBJ1-1, with a weak D call TRBD1 (5 bases). CDR3 length: 15 residues. V gave up 8 bases and J gave up 4 bases, with 20 bases separating them. The germline CDR1 and CDR2 sequences are MGHDK and SYGVNS. CDR3 nucleotide sequence: TGTGCCAGCGAGGACTCTAGTACGGGGGGCACTGAAGCTTTCTTT. It specifies CASEDSSTGGTEAFF.

The V call is TRBV29-1, the J call TRBJ2-3; D perhaps matches TRBD1 (6 bases). The CDR3 extends over 13 amino acids. CDR1 and CDR2 from the germline V gene are SQVTM and ANQGSEA. V lost 8 bases to trimming and J lost 2 bases, with 14 bases between them. CDR3 coding DNA: TGCAGCCGCGCGGCAGGGGCCACAGATACGCAGTATTTT. Translation: CSRAAGATDTQYF.

The table lists this clonotype with a few counts. The V and J genes are TRBV29-1 and TRBJ1-2; maybe TRBD1 (6 bases). V was shortened by 2 bases and J by 8 bases, with 21 bases between the two germline ends. The CDR3 is 15 amino acids. The germline CDR1 and CDR2 sequences are SQVTM and ANQGSEA. DNA for the CDR3: TGCAGCGTTGAACCCCACGGGGACAACCTCCTCGGCTACACCTTC. Translation gives CSVEPHGDNLLGYTF.

The sample holds a few counts of this clonotype. The V gene is TRBV20-1, the J gene TRBJ2-3; 9 nucleotides align to TRBD1. V lost 3 bases to trimming and J lost 6 bases; unmatched junction nucleotides: 13. CDR1 and CDR2 (germline): DFQATT, SNEGSKA (reference sequence). The CDR3 length is 16 residues. As DNA, the CDR3 is TGCAGTGCTAGGCGGCCCCGGGACAGGGATGTGGATACGCAGTATTTT. Its translation is CSARRPRDRDVDTQYF.

This chain links TRBV6-2 or TRBV6-3 with TRBJ2-3, with D maybe TRBD2 (8 bases). Germline V lookup: CDR1 MNHEY, CDR2 SVGEGT. This CDR3 is 15 amino acids long. Trimming left V 9 bases short and J 2 bases short, with 18 bases between. CDR3 in amino acids: CASKAGDRHTDTQYF. CDR3 coding DNA: TGTGCCAGTAAAGCGGGGGACAGACACACAGATACGCAGTATTTT.

CDR3 sequence reads: CASSQGRGQTNTEAFF. CDR3 sequence (DNA): TGCGCCAGCAGCCAAGGGCGGGGACAGACAAACACTGAAGCTTTCTTT. The V gene is TRBV4-3, the J gene TRBJ1-1; 7 bases are a match to TRBD1. The V segment lost 1 base and the J segment 2 bases; nucleotides outside the gene matches: 7. The CDR3 has 16 residues. From germline, CDR1 is LGHNA and CDR2 YSLEER.